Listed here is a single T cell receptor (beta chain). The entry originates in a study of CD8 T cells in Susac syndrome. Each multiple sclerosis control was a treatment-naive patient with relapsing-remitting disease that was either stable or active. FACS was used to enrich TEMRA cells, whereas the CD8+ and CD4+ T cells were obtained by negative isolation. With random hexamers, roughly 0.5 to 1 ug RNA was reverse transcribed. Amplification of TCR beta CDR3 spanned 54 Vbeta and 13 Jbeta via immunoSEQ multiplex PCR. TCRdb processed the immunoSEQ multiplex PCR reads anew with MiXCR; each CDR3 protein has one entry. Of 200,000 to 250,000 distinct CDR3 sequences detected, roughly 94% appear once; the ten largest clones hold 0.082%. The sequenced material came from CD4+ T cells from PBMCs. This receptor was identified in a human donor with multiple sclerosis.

The CDR3 bases are TGTGCCAGCAGCCAAACGGGGGGCCGCTACAATGAGCAGTTCTTC. Translating it yields CASSQTGGRYNEQFF. The chain is built from TRBV7-3 and TRBJ2-1; TRBD2 is a possible D gene (7 bases). The CDR3 contains 15 residues. Trimming pared 5 bases from V and 3 bases from J, leaving 14 bases between. CDR1 is SGHTA, CDR2 FQGTGA, per germline.